The 26 T cell receptor beta chains reported below all come from one sample, sequenced in a study of response to subunit inactivated influenza vaccine. TCRdb re-called the RT-PCR reads with MiXCR, one entry per CDR3 protein. The sample has around 850,000 distinct CDR3 sequences; 18% are singletons. This material consisted of PBMCs from blood, taken less than 6 days after vaccination. Receptor source: a man aged 50-59 years who received an inactivated influenza vaccine.

This clonotype has at least ten counts. This chain connects TRBV19 to TRBJ2-3; D is unresolved. Germline V lookup: CDR1 LNHDA, CDR2 SQIVND (reference sequence). The length of the CDR3 is 15 residues. V lost 2 bases to trimming and J lost 5 bases, with 14 bases between them. DNA for the CDR3: TGTGCCAGTAGTATACTGAGTCTACAAGGAGATACGCAGTATTTT. Protein sequence: CASSILSLQGDTQYF. Supplemented by reference TRBV19 and TRBJ2-3, the full variable domain reads DGGITQSPKYLFRKEGQNVTLSCEQNLNHDAMYWYRQDPGQGLRLIYYSQIVNDFQKGDIAEGYSVSREKKESFPLTVTSAQKNPTAFYLCASSILSLQGDTQYFGPGTRLTVL.

The sample holds a few counts of this clonotype. The chain recombines TRBV9 with TRBJ2-7; TRBD2 agrees at 7 bases. The CDR3 spans 15 residues. From germline, CDR1 is SGDLS and CDR2 YYNGEE. The V segment lost 4 bases and the J segment 3 bases; nucleotides outside the gene matches: 10. The CDR3 region is CASSPKTSSYYEQYF. As DNA, the CDR3 is TGTGCCAGCAGCCCCAAGACTAGCTCCTACTACGAGCAGTACTTC.

J is TRBJ2-7 and V is TRBV7-2; D possibly corresponds to TRBD2 (5 bases). The germline CDR1 and CDR2 sequences are SGHTA and FQGNSA. The CDR3 is 15 amino acids. V was shortened by 0 bases and J by 1 base, with 10 bases between the two germline ends. The CDR3 region is CASSLALTGSYEQYF. The CDR3 bases are TGTGCCAGCAGCTTAGCGCTCACGGGGTCCTACGAGCAGTACTTC.

This clonotype was seen a handful of times. The rearrangement links TRBV25-1 to TRBJ1-5, with TRBD1 as a possible D gene (6 bases). The CDR3 is 14 amino acids. Trimming pared 3 bases from V and 6 bases from J, leaving 12 bases between. CDR1 is MGHDK, CDR2 SYGVNS, per germline. CDR3 coding DNA: TGTGCCAGCAGTGATGGGGGCGTCCCTCAGCCCCAGCATTTT. This gives the protein CASSDGGVPQPQHF.

J is TRBJ2-2 and V is TRBV7-2; D is tentatively TRBD1 or TRBD2 (5 bases each). Germline V lookup: CDR1 SGHTA, CDR2 FQGNSA. The CDR3 covers 14 residues. Trimming left V 5 bases short and J 6 bases short, with 13 bases between. The CDR3 DNA reads TGTGCCAGCAGCCCCCAAACGGGACCCGGGGAGCTGTTTTTT. Its translation is CASSPQTGPGELFF.

This clonotype was seen at least ten times. The chain employs TRBV7-6 and TRBJ2-3; 7 bases are a match to TRBD1. The V and J ends lost 4 bases and 2 bases, in that order; junction bases with no gene match: 9. The germline gives CDR1 SGHVS, CDR2 FNYEAQ. The CDR3 consists of 16 residues. CDR3 protein: CASSSWTGQLTDTQYF. DNA of the CDR3: TGTGCCAGCAGCTCCTGGACAGGCCAACTCACAGATACGCAGTATTTT.

This clonotype was detected ten times or more. V usage is TRBV7-2 and J usage is TRBJ2-1, with 8 positions matching TRBD2. Germline CDR1 is SGHTA and CDR2 is FQGNSA. V lost 5 bases, J lost 3 bases, and 6 bases stayed unmatched. The CDR3 extends over 15 amino acids. The CDR3 DNA follows: TGTGCCAGCAGCGCTACTAGCGGCTTCTACAATGAGCAGTTCTTC. Amino acid sequence: CASSATSGFYNEQFF.

The rearrangement joins TRBV12-3 or TRBV12-4 to TRBJ2-1, with D hard to call. The CDR3 is 16 amino acids. V was cut by 2 bases and J by 2 bases, with 13 bases left in between. The CDR3 region has the DNA TGTGCCAGCAGTTTACCCAAGGGTACCCCCTACAATGAGCAGTTCTTC. Encoded protein: CASSLPKGTPYNEQFF.

The chain combines TRBV24-1 with TRBJ2-3; D ambiguous. The CDR3 is 13 residues long. CDR1 and CDR2 (germline): KGHDR, SFDVKD. V lost 5 bases to trimming and J lost 1 base, with 6 bases between them. The CDR3 bases are TGTGCCACCAGTGGAATGGGCACAGATACGCAGTATTTT. It yields the protein CATSGMGTDTQYF.

This clonotype was seen at least ten times. V and J are TRBV12-3 or TRBV12-4 and TRBJ2-1, with D possibly being TRBD2 (6 bases). This CDR3 has 14 residues. Deletions cut 6 bases from V and 10 bases from J, with 19 bases between. CDR3 nucleotides: TGTGCCAGCAGGGGGAGGCGGGGAAGGTTAGAGCAGTTCTTC. It specifies CASRGRRGRLEQFF.

The chain carries TRBV12-5 and TRBJ2-3; D possibly uses TRBD1 or TRBD2 (5 bases each). This CDR3 spans 16 amino acids. The germline V and J ends were trimmed by 6 bases and 4 bases, with 20 bases remaining between them. Germline V gene lookup returns CDR1 LGHNT and CDR2 FRNRAP. CDR3 coding DNA: TGTGCTAGTGGATTTACTATTGGGGGAGCGGCAGATACGCAGTATTTT. This translates into CASGFTIGGAADTQYF.

The J gene is TRBJ1-1, the V gene TRBV12-3 or TRBV12-4; D not resolved. The CDR3 has 15 amino acids. Trimming removed 5 bases at V and 0 bases at J, with 13 bases between. The DNA of the CDR3 is TGTGCCAGCAGTGTGTCGGGCCCGATGAACACTGAAGCTTTCTTT. This encodes CASSVSGPMNTEAFF.

The table lists this clonotype with a few counts. V is TRBV27 and J is TRBJ1-2, with TRBD1 identical over 8 bases. The CDR3 runs to 16 residues. J gave up 4 bases and V 4 bases, and 11 bases lay outside the gene matches. The germline CDR1 and CDR2 sequences are MNHEY and SMNVEV (reference sequence). CDR3 in DNA: TGTGCCAGCAGTTCCTACGACAGGGGTGGTGGCTATGGCTACACCTTC. This encodes CASSSYDRGGGYGYTF.

This clonotype was detected a few times. The chain is built from TRBV6-2 or TRBV6-3 and TRBJ2-1, with a possible D match to TRBD1 (6 bases). CDR1 MNHEY and CDR2 SVGEGT come from the germline V gene. V was clipped by 6 bases and J by 1 base, with 10 bases between them. There are 14 residues in the CDR3. The CDR3: CASRTGFSYNEQFF. For the CDR3, the DNA is TGTGCCAGCAGGACAGGCTTTTCCTACAATGAGCAGTTCTTC.

This clonotype was picked up many times. V and J are TRBV7-2 and TRBJ2-3, with D perhaps TRBD2 (5 bases). CDR3 length: 14 residues. The germline gives CDR1 SGHTA, CDR2 FQGNSA. Deletions cut 0 bases from V and 6 bases from J, with 10 bases between. The CDR3: CASSLAGGRDTQYF. DNA for the CDR3: TGTGCCAGCAGCTTAGCGGGCGGGCGGGATACGCAGTATTTT.

The rearrangement links TRBV20-1 to TRBJ2-7, with 7 nucleotides matching TRBD1. The germline V gene has CDR1 DFQATT and CDR2 SNEGSKA (reference sequence). The length of the CDR3 is 15 residues. Trimming cost V 3 bases and J 3 bases; bases outside gene matches: 11. This CDR3 is CSARDFVGQSYEQYF. The CDR3 region has the DNA TGCAGTGCTAGGGATTTCGTGGGACAGAGCTACGAGCAGTACTTC.

A few counts support this clonotype. This chain uses TRBV5-1 with TRBJ2-7, with no clear D. Deletions cut 0 bases from V and 2 bases from J, with 9 bases between. The CDR3 sequence is 14 residues long. Germline CDR1 and CDR2: SGHRS and YFSETQ. The CDR3 loop reads CASSLGSLAYEQYF. CDR3 DNA: TGCGCCAGCAGCTTGGGAAGCCTAGCCTACGAGCAGTACTTC.

This clonotype has only a few counts. J is TRBJ2-3 and V is TRBV4-1; D might be TRBD1 (6 bases). The CDR3 covers 16 residues. CDR1 is MGHRA and CDR2 is YSYEKL in the germline V gene. V lost 4 bases, J lost 2 bases, and 16 bases lay in between. The CDR3 DNA sequence: TGCGCCAGCAGCCTGTGGGACATCAGATACACAGATACGCAGTATTTT. Its protein is CASSLWDIRYTDTQYF.

The chain recombines TRBV20-1 with TRBJ2-3, with TRBD2 identical over 8 bases. Germline CDR1 and CDR2: DFQATT and SNEGSKA (reference sequence). The J segment lost 4 bases and the V segment lost 4 bases, leaving 10 bases of the junction unmatched. The CDR3 runs 15 residues. DNA of the CDR3: TGCAGTGCTAACCAGGGCGGGAGGCAGGCAGATACGCAGTATTTT. Its protein is CSANQGGRQADTQYF.

This clonotype was counted between two and nine times. The rearrangement uses TRBV6-1 and TRBJ2-1; D might be TRBD1 or TRBD2, each matching 5 bases. The germline CDR1 and CDR2 sequences are MNHNS and SASEGT. V gave up 10 bases and J gave up 0 bases, with 16 bases separating them. CDR3 length: 15 amino acids. CDR3 residues: CATRRGTSSYNEQFF. The CDR3 nucleotides are TGTGCCACTAGGCGTGGGACGAGCTCCTACAATGAGCAGTTCTTC.

This clonotype was counted between two and nine times. The V call is TRBV12-3 or TRBV12-4, the J call TRBJ2-4, with D perhaps TRBD1 or TRBD2 (5 bases each). The CDR3 extends over 16 amino acids. V lost 5 bases, J lost 3 bases, and 17 bases lay in between. Written as DNA, the CDR3 is TGTGCCAGCAGTGTCGGGACGGGTCGGGACAAAAACATTCAGTACTTC. Amino acids: CASSVGTGRDKNIQYF.

This chain links TRBV15 with TRBJ1-5; no clear D gene. V was trimmed by 5 bases and J by 5 bases, leaving 13 bases between them. In germline, CDR1 is LNHNV, CDR2 YYDKDF (reference sequence). This CDR3 has 14 residues. The CDR3 DNA reads as TGTGCCACCAGCCACTCCCTCGGGGATCAGCCCCAGCATTTT. It encodes CATSHSLGDQPQHF.

This chain uses TRBV28 with TRBJ2-1; 10 nucleotides line up with TRBD1. J was trimmed by 6 bases and V by 8 bases; bases with no gene match: 13. Germline values: CDR1 MDHEN, CDR2 SYDVKM. The length of the CDR3 is 16 residues. CDR3 region: CASATPGQGTRNEQFF. The CDR3 coding sequence is TGTGCCAGCGCAACTCCGGGACAGGGGACACGCAATGAGCAGTTCTTC.

At least ten counts were recorded for this clonotype. The genes are TRBV10-3 and TRBJ1-3; 7 bases line up with TRBD1. Germline assignment: CDR1 ENHRY and CDR2 SYGVKD. The CDR3 has 14 residues. J gave up 0 bases and V 8 bases, and 4 bases lay outside the gene matches. The CDR3 region is CAIGGQYSGNTIYF. CDR3 nucleotide sequence: TGTGCCATCGGGGGACAGTACTCTGGAAACACCATATATTTT.

The chain combines TRBV5-5 with TRBJ2-5, with TRBD1 as a possible D gene (6 bases). The CDR3 consists of 16 residues. Germline loops: CDR1 SGHKS, CDR2 YYEKEE (reference sequence). V shed 7 bases and J shed 0 bases, with 19 bases lying between them. Here the CDR3 DNA reads TGTGCCAGCGGTATCAGGACAGCGAGCTACCAAGAGACCCAGTACTTC. Its protein product is CASGIRTASYQETQYF.

This clonotype was observed at least ten times. V is TRBV6-5 and J is TRBJ1-1; TRBD1 is a possible D gene (5 bases). V lost 11 bases and J 4 bases, leaving 14 bases between the germline ends. Germline V gives CDR1 MNHEY, CDR2 SVGAGI. The length of the CDR3 is 12 residues. The CDR3 is CASSRGTTEAFF. In nucleotides, the CDR3 is TGTGCCTCTTCGAGGGGAACCACTGAAGCTTTCTTT.